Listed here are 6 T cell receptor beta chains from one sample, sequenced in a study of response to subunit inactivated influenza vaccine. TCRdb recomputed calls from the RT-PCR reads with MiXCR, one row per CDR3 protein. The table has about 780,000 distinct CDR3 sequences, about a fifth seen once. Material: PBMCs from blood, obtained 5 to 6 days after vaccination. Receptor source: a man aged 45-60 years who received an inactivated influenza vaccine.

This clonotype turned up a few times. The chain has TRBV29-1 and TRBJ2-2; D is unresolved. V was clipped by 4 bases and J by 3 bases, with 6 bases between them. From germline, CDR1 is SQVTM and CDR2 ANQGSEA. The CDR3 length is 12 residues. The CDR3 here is CSVVWDTGELFF. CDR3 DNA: TGCAGCGTTGTCTGGGACACCGGGGAGCTGTTTTTT.

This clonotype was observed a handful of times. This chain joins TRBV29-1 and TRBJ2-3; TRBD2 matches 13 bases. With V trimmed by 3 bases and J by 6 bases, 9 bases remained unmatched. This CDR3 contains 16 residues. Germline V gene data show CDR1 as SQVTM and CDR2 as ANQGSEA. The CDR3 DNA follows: TGCAGCGTTGACCTATACGGGACTAGCGGGATGGATACGCAGTATTTT. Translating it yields CSVDLYGTSGMDTQYF.

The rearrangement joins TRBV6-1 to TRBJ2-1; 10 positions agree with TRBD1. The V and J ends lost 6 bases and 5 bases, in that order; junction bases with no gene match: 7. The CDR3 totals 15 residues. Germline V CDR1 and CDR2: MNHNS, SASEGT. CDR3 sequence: CASSEGQGFHNEQFF. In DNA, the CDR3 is TGTGCCAGCAGCGAGGGACAGGGGTTCCACAATGAGCAGTTCTTC.

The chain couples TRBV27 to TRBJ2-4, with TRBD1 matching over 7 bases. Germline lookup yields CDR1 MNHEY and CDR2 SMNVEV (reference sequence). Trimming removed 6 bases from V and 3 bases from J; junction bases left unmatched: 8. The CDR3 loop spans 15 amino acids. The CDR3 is CASSSDGDSKNIQYF. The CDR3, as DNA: TGTGCCAGCAGCTCTGACGGGGACAGCAAAAACATTCAGTACTTC.

The CDR3 spells CSARGGTANQPQHF. The DNA for the CDR3 is TGCAGTGCTAGGGGGGGGACAGCGAATCAGCCCCAGCATTTT. The chain combines TRBV20-1 with TRBJ1-5, with TRBD1 matching 7 bases. Germline values: CDR1 DFQATT, CDR2 SNEGSKA (reference sequence). Trimming at V came to 3 bases and at J to 4 bases, leaving 6 bases not matched to a gene. The CDR3 totals 14 residues.

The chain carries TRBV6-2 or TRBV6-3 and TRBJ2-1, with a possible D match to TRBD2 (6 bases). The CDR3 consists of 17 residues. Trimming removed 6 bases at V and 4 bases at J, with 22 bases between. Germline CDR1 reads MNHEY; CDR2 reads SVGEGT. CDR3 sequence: CASSSVRVSGGYNEQFF. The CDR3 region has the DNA TGTGCCAGCAGCTCTGTCCGCGTTAGCGGTGGGTACAATGAGCAGTTCTTC.